This T cell receptor beta chain was found in a study of regulatory T cells in long-lasting Graves disease (dated by TCRdb to 2020 to 2022). Background on the whole study: Persistent Graves' disease meant more than 5 years of antithyroid drug treatment with TSH receptor autoantibodies that stayed positive. Peripheral blood TCR sequencing and RNA sequencing compared persistent Graves' disease patients with newly diagnosed Graves' disease patients. The study was registered as a clinical trial and conducted in China. A total of around 35 samples underwent TCR sequencing: around 13 from persistent and about 20 from newly diagnosed Graves' disease patients. Persistent Graves' disease patients in the clinical cohort had taken antithyroid drugs for 9 to 11 years on average. Points the paper makes about the study in general: Compared with newly diagnosed patients, patients with persistent Graves' disease had lower TCR Shannon entropy and fewer highly expanded clones, which suggests clonal expansion. The study examined only peripheral blood because the primary lesion, thyroid tissue, could not be accessed. Patients with persistent disease shared more public clonotypes (fewer than 3,000) than newly diagnosed patients did (roughly 970). As a limitation, the authors acknowledged that the small sample size may reduce accuracy. Only the TCR beta chain was sequenced and analyzed. Preferential use of TRBV28, TRBJ1-2 and TRBJ2-5 was observed in persistent disease, whereas TRBV20-1 and TRBJ2-1 were favored in newly diagnosed disease.

The library was produced with multiplex PCR. This sample was sequenced with an Illumina HiSeq 4000. To build TCR beta libraries, CDR3 regions were amplified by Arm-PCR using iRepertoire HTBI primers. Gel purification was performed on PCR products prior to sequencing. As for the original processing: Across samples, 62 TRBV and 15 or so TRBJ segments were identified and used for gene usage analysis of CDR3 amino acid clonotypes. Filtered high-quality paired reads were merged into contigs using COPE and FqMerger. Contigs were aligned with BLAST to IMGT TRBV, TRBD and TRBJ reference genes, and CDR3 was defined per IMGT. Any clonotype with a frequency above 0.1% was counted as a highly expanded clone. Shannon entropy was used to measure repertoire diversity, and the Gini coefficient was used to measure V-J evenness. Clonotypes shared by more than one individual were considered public. The public reads were quality trimmed at Q25 with fastp and then assembled into clones with MiXCR by TCRdb, keeping productive beta chains. Here each entry gathers all rows of one CDR3 protein and keeps the most common genes and DNA. The V and J calls follow TCRdb's processing rather than the paper's. The sample table shows 300,000 to 500,000 distinct CDR3 sequences, and around 21% are seen once. About a fifth of the sample belongs to the ten largest clones.

This clonotype was picked up many times. The specificity of this receptor is unknown. Within one base of it there is no much larger clone, and no base qualities were kept. V is cut back by 5 bases and J by 4 bases, with 7 bases in the junction unmatched. In the germline V gene, CDR1 corresponds to SGHAT and CDR2 to FQNNGV. Reading from cysteine to phenylalanine, the CDR3 counts 15 amino acids. Only the CDR3 portion is preserved as DNA: 45 bases, with reading frame beginning at the first base. Reading the label with the study, this specimen's time point is: persistent/refractory GD, antithyroid drugs over 5 years with positive TRAb. For both TCR sequencing and RNA sequencing, RNA was extracted from PBMCs using TRIzol. The diagnosis of Graves' disease followed American Thyroid Association guidelines. Recruitment of patients was carried out at an endocrinology department in Xi'an, China. From each patient, approximately 10 milliliters of peripheral blood was collected into an EDTA anticoagulant tube. Ficoll Paque Plus density gradient separation was used to isolate PBMCs, and no further T cell sorting was performed. An Agilent 2100 Bioanalyzer and agarose gel were used to assess RNA quality, and a NanoDrop 2000 was used to measure RNA concentration.

The V gene is TRBV11-2 and the J gene is TRBJ2-2; TRBD2 lines up with 7 middle nucleotides. The clonotype originates from a female donor with Graves disease. This specimen was peripheral blood mononuclear cells (PBMCs), taken when the disease was refractory, from a patient treated with antithyroid drugs. The CDR3 corresponds to CASSTGTTSTGELFF. The nucleotide sequence is TGTGCCAGCAGCACCGGGACTACAAGCACCGGGGAGCTGTTTTTT.